These T cell receptor beta chains were read from a single sample in a study of blood T cell repertoires in COVID-19. Repertoires were generated with immunoSEQ multiplex PCR, while TCRdb's copy carries only in-frame clones and drops some. The profile shows 150,000 to 200,000 clones, about 80% of them singletons. Material for sequencing was PBMCs or T cells enriched from blood (not recorded which). These receptors all stem from a woman aged 55 to 70 who had recovered from COVID-19. The CDR3 runs from the conserved cysteine through the conserved F or W. D genes are given only for firm matches. Clone size appears in some rows only: once, few, many, or a class for an expanded clone.

cdr3_length	clone_size	j_call	d_call	v_call	cdr3_nt	cdr3_aa
13	NA	TRBJ1-4	NA	TRBV2	TGTGCCAGCAGTGAGTCCCTTAATGAAAAACTGTTTTTT	CASSESLNEKLFF
13	NA	TRBJ1-2	NA	TRBV6-5	TGTGCCAGCAGTTACGACAGCGTCTATGGCTACACCTTC	CASSYDSVYGYTF
18	NA	TRBJ1-3	TRBD1	TRBV3-1/TRBV3-2	TGTGCCAGCAGCCAAGATTGGGGACAGGGGGCGCGGGGAAACACCATATATTTT	CASSQDWGQGARGNTIYF
17	NA	TRBJ1-5	NA	TRBV15	TGTGCCACCAGCAGAGATCGGTCACAGGGTATCGGTCAGCCCCAGCATTTT	CATSRDRSQGIGQPQHF
14	NA	TRBJ2-5	NA	TRBV20-1	TGCAGTGCTAGTTTGGGCGGGGTGGTGTCTTCCCAGTACTTC	CSASLGGVVSSQYF
17	NA	TRBJ2-3	TRBD2	TRBV7-9	TGTGCCAGCAGCACACGGACTAGCGGGGAGAGCACAGATACGCAGTATTTT	CASSTRTSGESTDTQYF
14	NA	TRBJ2-1	TRBD2	TRBV7-8	TGTGCCAGCAGCTTAGGCGGACTAGCCAATGAGCAGTTCTTC	CASSLGGLANEQFF
14	NA	TRBJ1-2	NA	TRBV7-9	TGTGCCAGCAGCTTTATGCAGACGGGGGATGGCTACACCTTC	CASSFMQTGDGYTF
13	NA	TRBJ1-1	TRBD1	TRBV25-1	TGTGCCAGCAGGAGACAGGGAGTGACTGAAGCTTTCTTT	CASRRQGVTEAFF
14	NA	TRBJ2-7	TRBD2	TRBV19	TGTGCCAGTAGTCTTAGCGGGGCTCCTGACGAGCAGTACTTC	CASSLSGAPDEQYF
12	few	TRBJ1-5	NA	TRBV6-6	TGTGCCAGCACCCACTCGGATCAGCCCCAGCATTTT	CASTHSDQPQHF
12	NA	TRBJ1-1	NA	TRBV3-1/TRBV3-2	TGTGCCAGCAGGGGCTTGAACACTGAAGCTTTCTTT	CASRGLNTEAFF
13	NA	TRBJ1-4	TRBD1	TRBV24-1	TGTGCCACCCAGGGGGCAACTAATGAAAAACTGTTTTTT	CATQGATNEKLFF
16	NA	TRBJ2-3	NA	TRBV3-1/TRBV3-2	TGTGCCAGCAGCCAAGACGTCTCCCTTCGCACAGATACGCAGTATTTT	CASSQDVSLRTDTQYF
15	few	TRBJ2-1	NA	TRBV2	TGTGCCAGCAGTGTGGGCCAGGGGTCCTACAATGAGCAGTTCTTC	CASSVGQGSYNEQFF
14	NA	TRBJ2-3	TRBD2	TRBV6-1	TGTGCCAGCAGTGAGGTCCCGGGGGGGGATACGCAGTATTTT	CASSEVPGGDTQYF
15	once	TRBJ2-5	TRBD1	TRBV5-5	TGTGCCAGCAGCTTGTCCGGGACAGGGATAGAGACCCAGTACTTC	CASSLSGTGIETQYF
16	NA	TRBJ1-5	NA	TRBV10-3	TGTGCCATCAGTGAGTCGACTCGGGGGGGCAAGCAGCCCCAGCATTTT	CAISESTRGGKQPQHF
16	NA	TRBJ2-1	TRBD2	TRBV24-1	TGTGCCACCAGTGATGATCTAGCGGGGGGCCCCCATGAGCAGTTCTTC	CATSDDLAGGPHEQFF
15	NA	TRBJ2-3	TRBD2	TRBV5-4	TGTGCCAGCAGCTTTAGCGGGGGGGCCCTAGATACGCAGTATTTT	CASSFSGGALDTQYF
14	NA	TRBJ2-7	NA	TRBV29-1	TGCAGCGTTGAGAAGGACACGAGCTCCTACGAGCAGTACTTC	CSVEKDTSSYEQYF
16	NA	TRBJ1-1	NA	TRBV2	TGTGCCAGCAGTGGCAGGGCCACGAATCTGAACACTGAAGCTTTCTTT	CASSGRATNLNTEAFF
11	few	TRBJ2-3	NA	TRBV6-5	TGTGCCAGCGCTAACGGAGATACGCAGTATTTT	CASANGDTQYF
15	NA	TRBJ2-5	NA	TRBV24-1	TGTGCCACCAGTGATTTTAGGGGTACCGGAGAGACCCAGTACTTC	CATSDFRGTGETQYF
14	NA	TRBJ1-2	NA	TRBV9	TGTGCCAGCAGCGTAGTAGGGGGTCTCTATGGCTACACCTTC	CASSVVGGLYGYTF
13	NA	TRBJ2-3	NA	TRBV7-6	TGTGCCAGCAGCTCAGACGGGGGGCATACGCAGTATTTT	CASSSDGGHTQYF
16	once	TRBJ1-4	NA	TRBV30	TGTGCCTGGAGTGTAAGCGCAGTCACAGGGCCTGAAAAACTGTTTTTT	CAWSVSAVTGPEKLFF
12	NA	TRBJ1-5	NA	TRBV7-8	TGTGCCAGCAGCTCTACCCCCCTATCCCAGCATTTT	CASSSTPLSQHF
15	NA	TRBJ1-6	NA	TRBV9	TGTGCCAGCAGCGTAGAGGGGACGGGGGAATCACCCCTCCACTTT	CASSVEGTGESPLHF
13	once	TRBJ1-5	NA	TRBV27	TGTGCCAGCAGTGCGACAGCTTATCAGCCCCAGCATTTT	CASSATAYQPQHF
15	NA	TRBJ2-1	TRBD2	TRBV14	TGTGCCAGCAGACGCCAGGGACTAGGAGGGGGTGAGCAGTTCTTC	CASRRQGLGGGEQFF
13	NA	TRBJ1-3	TRBD1	TRBV12-3/TRBV12-4	TGTGCCAGCGGGACAGGGCCTGGAAACACCATATATTTT	CASGTGPGNTIYF
14	NA	TRBJ2-5	TRBD2	TRBV7-2	TGTGCCAGCAGCTTCCCGGGGGGGCTGGAGACCCAGTACTTC	CASSFPGGLETQYF
13	NA	TRBJ2-1	NA	TRBV29-1	TGCAGCGTCATCCGGGACTTGGGAAATGAGCAGTTCTTC	CSVIRDLGNEQFF